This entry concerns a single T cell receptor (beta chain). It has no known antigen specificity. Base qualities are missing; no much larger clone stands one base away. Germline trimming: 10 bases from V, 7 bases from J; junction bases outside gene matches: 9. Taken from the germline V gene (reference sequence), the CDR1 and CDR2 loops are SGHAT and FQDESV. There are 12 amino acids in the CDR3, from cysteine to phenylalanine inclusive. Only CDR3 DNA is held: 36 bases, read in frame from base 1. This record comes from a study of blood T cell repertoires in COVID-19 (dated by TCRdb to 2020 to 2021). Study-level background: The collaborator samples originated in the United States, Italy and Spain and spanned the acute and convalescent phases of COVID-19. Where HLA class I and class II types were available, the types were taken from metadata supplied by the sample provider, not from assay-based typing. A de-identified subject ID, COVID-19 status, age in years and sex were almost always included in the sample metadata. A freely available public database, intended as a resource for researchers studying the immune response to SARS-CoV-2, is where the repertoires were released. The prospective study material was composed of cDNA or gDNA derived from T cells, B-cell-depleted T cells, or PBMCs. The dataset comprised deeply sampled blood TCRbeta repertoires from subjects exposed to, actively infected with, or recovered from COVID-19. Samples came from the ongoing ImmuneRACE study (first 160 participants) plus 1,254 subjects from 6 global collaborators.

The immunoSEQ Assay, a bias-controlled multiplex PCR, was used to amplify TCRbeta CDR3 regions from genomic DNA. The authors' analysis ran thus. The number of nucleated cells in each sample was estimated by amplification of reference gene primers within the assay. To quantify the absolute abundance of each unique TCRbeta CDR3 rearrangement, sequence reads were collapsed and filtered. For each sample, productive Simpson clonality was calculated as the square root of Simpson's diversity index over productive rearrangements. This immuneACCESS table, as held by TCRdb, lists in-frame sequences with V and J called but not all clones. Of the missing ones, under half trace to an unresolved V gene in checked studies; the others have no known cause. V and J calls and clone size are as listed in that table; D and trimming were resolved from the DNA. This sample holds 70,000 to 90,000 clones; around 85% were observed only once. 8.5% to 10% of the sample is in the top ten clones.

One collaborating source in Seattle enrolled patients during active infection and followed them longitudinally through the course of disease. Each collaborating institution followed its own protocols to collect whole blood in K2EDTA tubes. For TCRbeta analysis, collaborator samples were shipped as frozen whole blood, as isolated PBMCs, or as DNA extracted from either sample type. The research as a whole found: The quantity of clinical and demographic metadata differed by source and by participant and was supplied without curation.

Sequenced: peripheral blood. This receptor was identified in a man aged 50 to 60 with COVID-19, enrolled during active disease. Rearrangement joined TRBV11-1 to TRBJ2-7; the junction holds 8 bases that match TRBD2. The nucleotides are TGTGCCACCCAAAGCGGGAGAGGGGAGCAGTACTTC. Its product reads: CATQSGRGEQYF. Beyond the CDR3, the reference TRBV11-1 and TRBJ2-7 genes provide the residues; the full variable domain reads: EAEVAQSPRYKITEKSQAVAFWCDPISGHATLYWYRQILGQGPELLVQFQDESVVDDSQLPKDRFSAERLKGVDSTLKIQPAELGDSAMYLCATQSGRGEQYFGPGTRLTVT.